The 29 T cell receptor beta chains given below trace back to one sample, sequenced in a study of blood T cell repertoires in COVID-19 (TCRdb year 2020). Libraries were constructed by the immunoSEQ multiplex PCR assay. Not all clones reach the TCRdb copy of this immuneACCESS table, which keeps in-frame sequences only. Checked studies attribute under half of the gap to unresolved V genes and leave the rest unexplained. For this sample there are about 340,000 clones; 85% to 90% appear just once. The top ten clones comprise 5.5% to 7.5% of the sample. Sequenced sample: peripheral blood. Every receptor here comes from a woman in her 70s with COVID-19, enrolled during active disease.

The rearrangement links TRBV28 to TRBJ1-3; unclear D gene. This CDR3 is 11 amino acids long. Germline assignment: CDR1 MDHEN and CDR2 SYDVKM. V lost 6 bases, J lost 8 bases, and 8 bases lay in between. The CDR3, as DNA: TGTGCCAGCAGCCTCCGGGACACCATATATTTT. It yields the protein CASSLRDTIYF.

V is TRBV3-1 (or the pseudogene TRBV3-2) and J is TRBJ2-7; the match to TRBD1 covers 10 bases. From germline, CDR1 is LGHDT and CDR2 YNNKEL (reference sequence). The ends lost 0 bases at V and 7 bases at J; junction bases unmatched: 18. The CDR3 runs to 19 residues. The CDR3 region has the DNA TGTGCCAGCAGCCAAGATCCCCCCTGGCCCGGGACAGGGGCCTTGGAGCAGTACTTC. This translates into CASSQDPPWPGTGALEQYF.

The V and J genes are TRBV7-6 and TRBJ2-1; D is undetermined. Trimming took 3 bases from V and 7 from J, leaving 7 bases between them. The CDR3 is made up of 12 amino acids. Germline V gives CDR1 SGHVS, CDR2 FNYEAQ. CDR3 nucleotide sequence: TGTGCCAGCAGCTTGCCTAAAAATGAGCAGTTCTTC. This codes for CASSLPKNEQFF.

The chain couples TRBV2 to TRBJ2-1, with 9 bases fitting TRBD2. Germline V gives CDR1 SNHLY, CDR2 FYNNEI. V shed 3 bases, J shed 10 bases, and the junction held 4 bases outside the gene matches. The CDR3 is made up of 13 amino acids. CDR3 protein: CASSDFLAGEQFF. DNA for the CDR3: TGTGCCAGCAGTGATTTCCTAGCGGGGGAGCAGTTCTTC. The complete variable domain, with remaining parts taken from reference TRBV2 and TRBJ2-1, reads EPEVTQTPSHQVTQMGQEVILRCVPISNHLYFYWYRQILGQKVEFLVSFYNNEISEKSEIFDDQFSVERPDGSNFTLKIRSTKLEDSAMYFCASSDFLAGEQFFGPGTRLTVL.

The table lists this clone with a count of one. The genes are TRBV9 and TRBJ2-7; the D is unclear. V was pared by 3 bases and J by 1 base, with 8 bases between. The length of the CDR3 is 13 residues. Germline V gene data show CDR1 as SGDLS and CDR2 as YYNGEE. The CDR3 nucleotides are TGTGCCAGCAGCGGTGGGCCTTCCTACGAGCAGTACTTC. Amino acids: CASSGGPSYEQYF.

A single count supports this clone. The chain recombines TRBV6-6 with TRBJ1-1; 9 nucleotides match TRBD1. The CDR3 is made up of 13 amino acids. The trim removed 0 bases at V and 11 bases at J, leaving 4 bases unmatched. Germline V gives CDR1 MNHNY, CDR2 SVGAGI (reference sequence). CDR3: CASSYSLDRGAFF. CDR3 nucleotide sequence: TGTGCCAGCAGTTACTCCCTCGACAGGGGGGCTTTCTTT.

V gene TRBV6-5 combines with J gene TRBJ1-5; D ambiguous. V lost 3 bases and J lost 7, with 13 bases in between. This CDR3 region has 14 residues. The germline CDR1 and CDR2 sequences are MNHEY and SVGAGI. The CDR3 loop reads CASSYRTSGQPQHF. For the CDR3, the DNA is TGTGCCAGCAGTTATCGGACCTCGGGGCAGCCCCAGCATTTT.

The chain is built from TRBV13 and TRBJ2-1, with 8 bases lining up with TRBD1. CDR1 is PRHDT, CDR2 FYEKMQ, per germline (reference sequence). CDR3 length: 14 amino acids. The V gene end was trimmed by 6 bases and the J gene end by 2 bases; junction bases not matched to a gene: 3. The CDR3 DNA is TGTGCCAGCAGGTCAGGGGGCCCCTACAATGAGCAGTTCTTC. This codes for CASRSGGPYNEQFF.

The J gene is TRBJ2-7, the V gene TRBV5-1; 10 bases line up with TRBD1. Germline lookup yields CDR1 SGHRS and CDR2 YFSETQ. The CDR3 spans 14 residues. Germline trimming cut 6 bases from V and 4 bases from J; bases unmatched to any gene: 7. As DNA, the CDR3 is TGCGCCAGCACCACGACAGGGGGCGCGTACGAGCAGTACTTC. Its protein is CASTTTGGAYEQYF.

The rearrangement uses TRBV18 and TRBJ1-1; D is ambiguous. This CDR3 contains 14 residues. Deletions cut 1 base from V and 3 bases from J, with 9 bases between. CDR1 and CDR2 from the germline V gene are KGHSH and LQKENI. CDR3 amino acids: CASSPLSADTEAFF. Here the CDR3 DNA reads TGTGCCAGCTCACCACTATCAGCGGACACTGAAGCTTTCTTT.

The chain recombines TRBV28 with TRBJ1-2; D is perhaps TRBD1 (6 bases). Germline CDR1 and CDR2: MDHEN and SYDVKM. The CDR3 contains 12 residues. V shed 10 bases and J shed 4 bases, with 13 bases lying between them. The CDR3 DNA follows: TGTGCCACCCTCCAGGGGATCTATGGCTACACCTTC. Its translation: CATLQGIYGYTF.

The chain joins TRBV4-1 to TRBJ1-2; no firm D call. The CDR3 loop spans 16 amino acids. Germline lookup yields CDR1 MGHRA and CDR2 YSYEKL. Deletions cut 1 base from V and 3 bases from J, with 15 bases between. This chain's CDR3 is CASSQAPADRYYGYTF. The CDR3 coding sequence is TGCGCCAGCAGCCAAGCTCCTGCGGATCGATACTATGGCTACACCTTC.

The genes are TRBV5-1 and TRBJ2-5, with no clear D. V lost 3 bases and J lost 2, with 14 bases in between. Germline assignment: CDR1 SGHRS and CDR2 YFSETQ. The length of the CDR3 is 15 residues. The CDR3 loop is CASSSQTVFQETQYF. CDR3 DNA: TGCGCCAGCAGCTCCCAAACAGTTTTTCAAGAGACCCAGTACTTC.

The gene calls are TRBV9 and TRBJ1-1; 7 bases map to TRBD1. The CDR3 contains 12 residues. Germline V gene sequence: CDR1 SGDLS, CDR2 YYNGEE. The V gene end was trimmed by 0 bases and the J gene end by 10 bases; junction bases not matched to a gene: 3. This CDR3 reads CASSVEGGTAFF. Written as DNA, the CDR3 is TGTGCCAGCAGCGTAGAAGGGGGCACAGCTTTCTTT. Variable domain in full (rest from reference TRBV9 and TRBJ1-1): DSGVTQTPKHLITATGQRVTLRCSPRSGDLSVYWYQQSLDQGLQFLIQYYNGEERAKGNILERFSAQQFPDLHSELNLSSLELGDSALYFCASSVEGGTAFFGQGTRLTVV.

J is TRBJ2-1 and V is TRBV25-1; D remains ambiguous. V gave up 7 bases and J gave up 0 bases, with 10 bases separating them. The CDR3 totals 14 residues. CDR1 and CDR2 (germline): MGHDK, SYGVNS. Written as DNA, the CDR3 is TGTGCCAGCAAAGCAGCAGGCTCCTACAATGAGCAGTTCTTC. Protein sequence: CASKAAGSYNEQFF.

This chain joins TRBV7-8 and TRBJ2-5, with D possibly TRBD2 on 5 matching bases. There are 14 residues in the CDR3. Germline CDR1 reads SGHVS; CDR2 reads FQNEAQ. V was trimmed by 4 bases and J by 1 base, leaving 10 bases between them. The CDR3 reads CASSSRLFQETQYF. The CDR3 DNA is TGTGCCAGCAGCTCGAGACTATTCCAAGAGACCCAGTACTTC. The complete variable domain, with remaining parts taken from reference TRBV7-8 and TRBJ2-5, reads GAGVSQSPRYKVAKRGQDVALRCDPISGHVSLFWYQQALGQGPEFLTYFQNEAQLDKSGLPSDRFFAERPEGSVSTLKIQRTQQEDSAVYLCASSSRLFQETQYFGPGTRLLVL.

The rearrangement joins TRBV29-1 to TRBJ2-5; tentative D call: TRBD1 (6 bases). In germline, CDR1 is SQVTM, CDR2 ANQGSEA. This CDR3 is built from 12 residues. Trimming shortened V by 7 bases and J by 2 bases, and 11 bases separated the two germline ends. The CDR3 sequence: CSAHRAQETQYF. The CDR3, as DNA: TGCAGCGCCCACAGGGCTCAAGAGACCCAGTACTTC.

The J gene is TRBJ2-5, the V gene TRBV27; TRBD2 matches at 16 bases. The CDR3 sequence is 17 residues long. Germline lookup yields CDR1 MNHEY and CDR2 SMNVEV (reference sequence). After removal of 5 bases from V and 5 bases from J, the junction contained 8 bases not matched to a gene. The CDR3 coding sequence is TGTGCCAGCAGTAGCGGGACTAGCGGGGGGGTTAGGGAGACCCAGTACTTC. Its translation: CASSSGTSGGVRETQYF.

The gene calls are TRBV5-6 and TRBJ2-2; TRBD1 matches 10 bases. The junction had 6 bases not matched to a gene; V was cut back by 0 bases and J by 4 bases. The CDR3 sequence is 17 residues long. CDR1 and CDR2 from the germline V gene are SGHDT and YYEEEE. The DNA of the CDR3 is TGTGCCAGCAGCTTGGCCGCGAGACAGGGGGCCACCGGGGAGCTGTTTTTT. Protein product: CASSLAARQGATGELFF.

The rearrangement joins TRBV18 to TRBJ1-1, with D unresolved. Germline loops: CDR1 KGHSH, CDR2 LQKENI. The CDR3 runs to 15 residues. Trimming removed 3 bases at V and 3 bases at J, with 14 bases between. CDR3 residues: CASSPTMAYDTEAFF. The CDR3 DNA follows: TGTGCCAGCTCACCTACTATGGCATACGACACTGAAGCTTTCTTT.

V usage is TRBV27 and J usage is TRBJ2-7; 8 bases align to TRBD1. There are 14 residues in the CDR3. Germline V gene data show CDR1 as MNHEY and CDR2 as SMNVEV (reference sequence). V lost 5 bases to trimming and J lost 4 bases; unmatched junction nucleotides: 7. CDR3 nucleotide sequence: TGTGCCAGCAGTCTTGGACAGGGTTTGTACGAGCAGTACTTC. Translated: CASSLGQGLYEQYF.

The chain employs TRBV7-8 and TRBJ2-1; 8 bases match TRBD2. The V gene's germline CDR1 is SGHVS and CDR2 FQNEAQ. CDR3 size: 16 residues. V lost 3 bases, J lost 2 bases, and 6 bases stayed unmatched. CDR3 sequence (DNA): TGTGCCAGCAGCTTCACACCGGGACTAGCCTACAATGAGCAGTTCTTC. Its protein is CASSFTPGLAYNEQFF.

The chain recombines TRBV27 with TRBJ1-5; D may be TRBD1 (5 bases). This CDR3 region has 14 residues. From germline, CDR1 is MNHEY and CDR2 SMNVEV (reference sequence). Trimming took 5 bases from V and 5 from J, leaving 13 bases between them. The CDR3 DNA follows: TGTGCCAGCAGTGACAGTCCCAGCGATCAGCCCCAGCATTTT. The encoded protein is CASSDSPSDQPQHF.

The chain has TRBV5-1 and TRBJ1-6, with D perhaps TRBD1 (6 bases). The V gene lost 0 bases and the J gene lost 2 bases, with 6 bases spanning the gap. The germline V gene encodes CDR1 SGHRS and CDR2 YFSETQ. CDR3 length equals 15 residues. CDR3 residues: CASSLDRAYNSPLHF. In DNA form, the CDR3 reads TGCGCCAGCAGCTTGGACAGGGCCTATAATTCACCCCTCCACTTT.

In the case of this clone: A much larger clone differs from this one at a single base, so this may be a read error. The same CDR3 also results from other DNA sequences found in this sample. The chain recombines TRBV5-6 with TRBJ1-1; maybe TRBD1 (6 bases). Deletions cut 2 bases from V and 1 base from J, with 6 bases between. CDR1 is SGHDT and CDR2 is YYEEEE in the germline V gene. The CDR3 length is 13 residues. CDR3 DNA: TGTGCCAGCAGCTTACAGGGGAACACTGAAGCTTTCTTT. This sequence encodes CASSLQGNTEAFF.

This clone appeared a single time. J is TRBJ2-1 and V is TRBV21-1; the table's D call TRBD2 went unverified against the DNA. TRBV21-1 is recorded as a pseudogene. The CDR3 has 18 amino acids. CDR3 protein: CASSKREGDDRVDNEQFF. CDR3 nucleotide sequence: TGTGCCAGCAGCAAAAGGGAGGGGGACGACAGAGTGGACAATGAGCAGTTCTTC.

This chain joins TRBV7-2 and TRBJ1-1; D unresolved. V was clipped by 1 base and J by 11 bases, with 11 bases between them. Germline lookup yields CDR1 SGHTA and CDR2 FQGNSA. The CDR3 spans 12 residues. This CDR3 reads CASSLDRVWAFF. The CDR3, as DNA: TGTGCCAGCAGCTTAGACCGGGTGTGGGCTTTCTTT.

CDR3 in DNA: TGTGCCAGCTCACCGACAGGGGTTCTGGAGCAGTACTTC. It specifies CASSPTGVLEQYF. The V gene is TRBV18, the J gene TRBJ2-7, with 8 bases aligning to TRBD1. Looked up from germline, CDR1 is KGHSH and CDR2 is LQKENI. The V segment lost 3 bases and the J segment 7 bases; nucleotides outside the gene matches: 5. The CDR3 is 13 amino acids.

The rearrangement joins TRBV29-1 to TRBJ2-7, with TRBD2 matching 8 bases. J gave up 7 bases and V 6 bases, and 8 bases lay outside the gene matches. The CDR3 consists of 12 residues. Germline lookup yields CDR1 SQVTM and CDR2 ANQGSEA. CDR3 protein: CSVPGGGREQYF. In DNA form, the CDR3 reads TGCAGCGTCCCCGGCGGGGGGCGAGAGCAGTACTTC.